This T cell receptor beta chain was identified during a study of Tregs in tolerant kidney transplant recipients. Study-wide points: The most relevant donor-specific Treg TCRbeta repertoire apparently came from expansion with activated donor B cells. In tolerant patients, donor-specific Tregs outgrew total Tregs, suggesting antigen-driven expansion.

CDR3 size: 14 residues. Per the germline V gene, CDR1 is LNHDA and CDR2 is SQIVND (reference sequence). Notes on this clone: As yet, its antigen is unknown. The read finishes 3 residues shy of the CDR3 end, and the germline J gene is used to complete it.

Sequenced by immunoSEQ multiplex PCR; TCRdb stores in-frame clones only, minus some. The sample table includes about 48,000 clones. The chain employs TRBV19 and TRBJ1-3; a possible D gene is TRBD1 (5 bases). This material consisted of CD4+ T cells from blood, taken before the transplant. This sequence originates from a human donor who received a combined kidney and bone marrow transplant. The CDR3 region is CASHLPATPGTIYF. CDR3 DNA (partial): TGTGCCAGTCACCTGCCGGCCACCCCAGGGACC.